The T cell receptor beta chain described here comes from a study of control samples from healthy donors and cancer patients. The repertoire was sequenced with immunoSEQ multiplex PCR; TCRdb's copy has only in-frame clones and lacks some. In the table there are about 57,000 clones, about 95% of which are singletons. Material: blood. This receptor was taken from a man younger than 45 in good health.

For the CDR3, the DNA is TGTGCCAGCAGCTCCCCCGGACAGGGTCCGAACACCGGGGAGCTGTTTTTT. Amino acid sequence: CASSSPGQGPNTGELFF. This chain uses TRBV11-3 with TRBJ2-2; 8 bases align to TRBD1. V dropped 4 bases and J dropped 0; count of bases not matched to a gene: 7. CDR3 length: 17 residues. Germline CDR1 is SGHNT and CDR2 is YENEEA.